In its sample, the clone carrying this T cell receptor (beta chain) was seen a few times. A second PCR of 7 to 11 cycles used a sample-barcoded 5' primer and a J-beta primer mix. TCRdb re-called the 5' RACE reads with MiXCR, one entry per CDR3 protein. The data contain around 780,000 distinct CDR3 sequences, 20% to 30% of them singletons. This sample stems from a study of blood T cells in healthy people across ages. With V trimmed by 4 bases and J by 2 bases, 9 bases remained unmatched. This CDR3 region has 16 residues. Germline lookup yields CDR1 MGHRA and CDR2 YSYEKL. These data are also associated with another study on T cells of mothers and their children.

Source material: blood. This TCR derives from a boy between 5 and 17 years old in good health. The chain is built from TRBV4-1 and TRBJ2-5, with TRBD1 matching over 8 bases. CDR3 region: CASSLRTGIFQETQYF. In DNA form, the CDR3 reads TGCGCCAGCAGCCTGAGGACAGGGATATTTCAAGAGACCCAGTACTTC.